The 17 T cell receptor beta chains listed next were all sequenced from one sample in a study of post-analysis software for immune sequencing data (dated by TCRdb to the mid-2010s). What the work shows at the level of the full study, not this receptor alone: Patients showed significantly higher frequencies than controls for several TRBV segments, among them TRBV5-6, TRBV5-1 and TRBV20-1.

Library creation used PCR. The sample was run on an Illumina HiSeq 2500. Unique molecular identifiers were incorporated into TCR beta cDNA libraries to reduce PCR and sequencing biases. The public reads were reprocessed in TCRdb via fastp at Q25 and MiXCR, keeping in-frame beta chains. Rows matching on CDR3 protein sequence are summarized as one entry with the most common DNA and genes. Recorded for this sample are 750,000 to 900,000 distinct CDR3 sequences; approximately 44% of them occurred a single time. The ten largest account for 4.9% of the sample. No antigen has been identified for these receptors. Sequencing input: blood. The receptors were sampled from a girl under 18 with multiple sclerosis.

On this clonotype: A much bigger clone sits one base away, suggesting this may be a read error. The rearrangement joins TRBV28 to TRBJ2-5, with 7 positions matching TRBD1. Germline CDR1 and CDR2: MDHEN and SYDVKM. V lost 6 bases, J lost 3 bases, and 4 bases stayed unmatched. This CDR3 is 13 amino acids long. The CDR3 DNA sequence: TGTGCCAGCAGCCTTCAGGGGGAAGAGACCCAGTACTTC. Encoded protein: CASSLQGEETQYF.

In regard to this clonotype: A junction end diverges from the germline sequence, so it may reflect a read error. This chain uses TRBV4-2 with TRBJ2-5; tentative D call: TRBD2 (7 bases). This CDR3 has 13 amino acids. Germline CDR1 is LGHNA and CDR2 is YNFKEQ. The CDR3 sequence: CARAWGGQDTQYF. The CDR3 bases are TGTGCCAGGGCGTGGGGGGGACAAGATACCCAGTACTTC.

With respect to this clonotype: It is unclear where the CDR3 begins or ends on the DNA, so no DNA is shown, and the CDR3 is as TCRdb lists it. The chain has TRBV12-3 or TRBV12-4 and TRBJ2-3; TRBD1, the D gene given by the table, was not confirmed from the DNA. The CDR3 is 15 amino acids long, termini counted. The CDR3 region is CASSSSPGRTDTRYF.

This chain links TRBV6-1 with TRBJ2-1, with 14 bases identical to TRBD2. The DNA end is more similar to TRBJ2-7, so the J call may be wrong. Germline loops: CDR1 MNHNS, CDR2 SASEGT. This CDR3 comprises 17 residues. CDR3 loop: CASSTGLAGVSYNEQYF. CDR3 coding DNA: TGTGCCAGCAGTACGGGACTAGCGGGAGTATCCTACAATGAGCAGTACTTC.

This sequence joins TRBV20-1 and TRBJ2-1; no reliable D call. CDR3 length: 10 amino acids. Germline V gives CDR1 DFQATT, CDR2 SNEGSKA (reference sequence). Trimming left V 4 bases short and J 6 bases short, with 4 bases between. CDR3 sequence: CSAIRNEQFF. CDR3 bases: TGCAGTGCTATCCGCAATGAGCAGTTCTTC.

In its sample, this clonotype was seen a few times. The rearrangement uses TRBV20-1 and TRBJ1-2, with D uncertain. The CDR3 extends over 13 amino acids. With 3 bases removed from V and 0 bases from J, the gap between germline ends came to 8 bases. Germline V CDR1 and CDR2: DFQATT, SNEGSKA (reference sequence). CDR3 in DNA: TGCAGTGCTAGGGAGGCAGCTAACTATGGCTACACCTTC. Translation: CSAREAANYGYTF.

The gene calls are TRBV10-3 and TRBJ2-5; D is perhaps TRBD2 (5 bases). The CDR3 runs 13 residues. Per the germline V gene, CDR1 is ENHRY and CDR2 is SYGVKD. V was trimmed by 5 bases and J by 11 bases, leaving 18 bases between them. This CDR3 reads CAISFGEVGEQYF. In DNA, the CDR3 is TGTGCCATCAGTTTCGGGGAAGTTGGGGAGCAGTACTTC.

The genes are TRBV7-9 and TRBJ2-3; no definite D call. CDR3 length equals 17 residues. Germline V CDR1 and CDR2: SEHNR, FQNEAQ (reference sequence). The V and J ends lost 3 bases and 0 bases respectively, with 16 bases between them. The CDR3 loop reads CASSLDPGLTSTDTQYF. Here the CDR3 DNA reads TGTGCCAGCAGCTTGGATCCGGGCCTCACTAGCACAGATACGCAGTATTTT.

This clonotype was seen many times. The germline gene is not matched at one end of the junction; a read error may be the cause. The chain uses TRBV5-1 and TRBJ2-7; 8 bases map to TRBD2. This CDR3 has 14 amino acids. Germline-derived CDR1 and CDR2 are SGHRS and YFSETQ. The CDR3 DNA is TGTGCCAGCAGCCTAACTAGCGGAGCCTACGAGCAGTACTTC. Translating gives CASSLTSGAYEQYF.

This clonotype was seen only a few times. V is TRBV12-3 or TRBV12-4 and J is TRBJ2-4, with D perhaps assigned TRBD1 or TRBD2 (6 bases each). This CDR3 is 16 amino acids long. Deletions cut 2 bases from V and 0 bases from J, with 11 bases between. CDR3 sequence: CASSLRRGLAKNIQYF. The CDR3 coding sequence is TGTGCCAGCAGTTTAAGGAGGGGGTTAGCCAAAAACATTCAGTACTTC.

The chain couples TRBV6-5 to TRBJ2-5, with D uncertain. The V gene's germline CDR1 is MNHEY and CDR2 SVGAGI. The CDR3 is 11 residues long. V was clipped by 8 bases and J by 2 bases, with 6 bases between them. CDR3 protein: CASHAQETQYF. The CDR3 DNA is TGTGCCAGCCATGCACAAGAGACCCAGTACTTC.

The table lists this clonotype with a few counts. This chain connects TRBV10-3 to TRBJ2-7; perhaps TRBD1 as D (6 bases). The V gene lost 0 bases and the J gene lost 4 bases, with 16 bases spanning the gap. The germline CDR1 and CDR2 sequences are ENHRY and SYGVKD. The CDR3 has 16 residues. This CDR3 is CAISESGALISYEQYF. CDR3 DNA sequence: TGTGCCATCAGTGAGTCGGGGGCCCTTATTTCTTACGAGCAGTACTTC.

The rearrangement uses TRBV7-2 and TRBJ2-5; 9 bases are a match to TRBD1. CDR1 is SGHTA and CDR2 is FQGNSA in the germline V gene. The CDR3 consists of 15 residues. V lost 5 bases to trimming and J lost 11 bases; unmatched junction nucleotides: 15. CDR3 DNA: TGTGCCAGCAGCGAAGGCTGGACAGGGGTGCGGGAGCAGTACTTC. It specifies CASSEGWTGVREQYF.

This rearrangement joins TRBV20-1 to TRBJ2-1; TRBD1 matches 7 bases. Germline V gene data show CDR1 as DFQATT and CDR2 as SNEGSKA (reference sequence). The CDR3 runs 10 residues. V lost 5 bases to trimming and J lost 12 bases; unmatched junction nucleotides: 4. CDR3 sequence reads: CSAQRQGQFF. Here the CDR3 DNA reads TGCAGTGCTCAAAGACAGGGGCAGTTCTTC.

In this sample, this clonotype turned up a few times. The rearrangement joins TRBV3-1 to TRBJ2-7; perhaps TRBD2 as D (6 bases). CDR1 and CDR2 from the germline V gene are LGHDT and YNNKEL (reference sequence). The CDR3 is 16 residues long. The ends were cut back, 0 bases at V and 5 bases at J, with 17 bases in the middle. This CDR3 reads CASSQDRSGLRDEQYF. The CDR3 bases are TGTGCCAGCAGCCAAGATCGGTCGGGACTGAGGGACGAGCAGTACTTC.

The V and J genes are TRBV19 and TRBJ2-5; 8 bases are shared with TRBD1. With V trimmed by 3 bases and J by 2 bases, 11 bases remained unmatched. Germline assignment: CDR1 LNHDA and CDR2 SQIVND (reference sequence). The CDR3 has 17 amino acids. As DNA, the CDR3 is TGTGCCAGTAGTATCGGACCCGACAGGGGCTTTCAAGAGACCCAGTACTTC. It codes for CASSIGPDRGFQETQYF.

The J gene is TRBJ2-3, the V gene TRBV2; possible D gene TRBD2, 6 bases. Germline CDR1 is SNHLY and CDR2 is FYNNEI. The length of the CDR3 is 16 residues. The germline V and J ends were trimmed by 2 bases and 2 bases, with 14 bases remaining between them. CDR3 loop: CASSEQHREITDTQYF. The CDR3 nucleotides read TGTGCCAGCAGTGAACAACATCGGGAGATCACAGATACGCAGTATTTT.